This note documents a single T cell receptor (beta chain) sequence. These data are taken from a study of cytomegalovirus exposure and HLA in healthy donors. Some clones are missing from TCRdb's copy, which holds only in-frame ones; the method was immunoSEQ multiplex PCR. The sample holds approximately 120,000 clones, around 94% seen once. Trimming cost V 8 bases and J 12 bases, with 19 bases left between them. Germline V CDR1 and CDR2: LNHNV, YYDKDF (reference sequence). The CDR3 runs to 12 residues. This clonotype originated in a woman aged 18 to 35 in good health and CMV-seronegative. Sample: PBMCs. The chain joins TRBV15 to TRBJ1-1; D remains unclear. The DNA for the CDR3 is TGTGCCACCGGGAGGGTTTTATCGGAGTCTTTCTTT. It is translated as CATGRVLSESFF.